This T cell receptor beta chain was profiled in a study of T cell responses to AZD1222 COVID-19 vaccine. Study-level results: Spike-wide vaccine-associated CD4 TCRs dominated at 160-218 and 743-854. None of the repertoires were sampled until the peak T cell response had passed. Reports indicate that nearly half of spike-specific TCRs are directed at unmutated variant regions.

Of note for this clone: What it binds is unknown.

Trimming cost V 5 bases and J 1 base, with 8 bases left between them. The germline V gene has CDR1 SGHTA and CDR2 FQGTGA. The CDR3 runs to 13 residues. Profiled with immunoSEQ multiplex PCR; TCRdb holds only in-frame clones, not every one. The sample consists of about 110,000 clones, 88% of them appearing once. Sample: peripheral blood, taken on day 0 of MenACWY control vaccination. The source of this sequence is an adult in good health. The chain employs TRBV7-3 and TRBJ1-1, with D possibly being TRBD1 (5 bases). The CDR3 nucleotides are TGTGCCAGCAGCAGCGACAGGAACACTGAAGCTTTCTTT. It codes for CASSSDRNTEAFF.